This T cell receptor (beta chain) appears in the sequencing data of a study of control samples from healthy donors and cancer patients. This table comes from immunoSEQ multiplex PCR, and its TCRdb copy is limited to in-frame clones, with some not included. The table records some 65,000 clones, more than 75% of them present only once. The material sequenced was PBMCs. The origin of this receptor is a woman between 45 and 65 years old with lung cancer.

For the CDR3, the DNA is TGTGCCAGCAGTTCTAACTTTGGGGCTGGCTACACCTTC. It codes for CASSSNFGAGYTF. The chain recombines TRBV28 with TRBJ1-2; possible D gene TRBD1, 5 bases. The CDR3 is 13 amino acids. Trimming pared 4 bases from V and 7 bases from J, leaving 13 bases between. The germline V gene encodes CDR1 MDHEN and CDR2 SYDVKM.